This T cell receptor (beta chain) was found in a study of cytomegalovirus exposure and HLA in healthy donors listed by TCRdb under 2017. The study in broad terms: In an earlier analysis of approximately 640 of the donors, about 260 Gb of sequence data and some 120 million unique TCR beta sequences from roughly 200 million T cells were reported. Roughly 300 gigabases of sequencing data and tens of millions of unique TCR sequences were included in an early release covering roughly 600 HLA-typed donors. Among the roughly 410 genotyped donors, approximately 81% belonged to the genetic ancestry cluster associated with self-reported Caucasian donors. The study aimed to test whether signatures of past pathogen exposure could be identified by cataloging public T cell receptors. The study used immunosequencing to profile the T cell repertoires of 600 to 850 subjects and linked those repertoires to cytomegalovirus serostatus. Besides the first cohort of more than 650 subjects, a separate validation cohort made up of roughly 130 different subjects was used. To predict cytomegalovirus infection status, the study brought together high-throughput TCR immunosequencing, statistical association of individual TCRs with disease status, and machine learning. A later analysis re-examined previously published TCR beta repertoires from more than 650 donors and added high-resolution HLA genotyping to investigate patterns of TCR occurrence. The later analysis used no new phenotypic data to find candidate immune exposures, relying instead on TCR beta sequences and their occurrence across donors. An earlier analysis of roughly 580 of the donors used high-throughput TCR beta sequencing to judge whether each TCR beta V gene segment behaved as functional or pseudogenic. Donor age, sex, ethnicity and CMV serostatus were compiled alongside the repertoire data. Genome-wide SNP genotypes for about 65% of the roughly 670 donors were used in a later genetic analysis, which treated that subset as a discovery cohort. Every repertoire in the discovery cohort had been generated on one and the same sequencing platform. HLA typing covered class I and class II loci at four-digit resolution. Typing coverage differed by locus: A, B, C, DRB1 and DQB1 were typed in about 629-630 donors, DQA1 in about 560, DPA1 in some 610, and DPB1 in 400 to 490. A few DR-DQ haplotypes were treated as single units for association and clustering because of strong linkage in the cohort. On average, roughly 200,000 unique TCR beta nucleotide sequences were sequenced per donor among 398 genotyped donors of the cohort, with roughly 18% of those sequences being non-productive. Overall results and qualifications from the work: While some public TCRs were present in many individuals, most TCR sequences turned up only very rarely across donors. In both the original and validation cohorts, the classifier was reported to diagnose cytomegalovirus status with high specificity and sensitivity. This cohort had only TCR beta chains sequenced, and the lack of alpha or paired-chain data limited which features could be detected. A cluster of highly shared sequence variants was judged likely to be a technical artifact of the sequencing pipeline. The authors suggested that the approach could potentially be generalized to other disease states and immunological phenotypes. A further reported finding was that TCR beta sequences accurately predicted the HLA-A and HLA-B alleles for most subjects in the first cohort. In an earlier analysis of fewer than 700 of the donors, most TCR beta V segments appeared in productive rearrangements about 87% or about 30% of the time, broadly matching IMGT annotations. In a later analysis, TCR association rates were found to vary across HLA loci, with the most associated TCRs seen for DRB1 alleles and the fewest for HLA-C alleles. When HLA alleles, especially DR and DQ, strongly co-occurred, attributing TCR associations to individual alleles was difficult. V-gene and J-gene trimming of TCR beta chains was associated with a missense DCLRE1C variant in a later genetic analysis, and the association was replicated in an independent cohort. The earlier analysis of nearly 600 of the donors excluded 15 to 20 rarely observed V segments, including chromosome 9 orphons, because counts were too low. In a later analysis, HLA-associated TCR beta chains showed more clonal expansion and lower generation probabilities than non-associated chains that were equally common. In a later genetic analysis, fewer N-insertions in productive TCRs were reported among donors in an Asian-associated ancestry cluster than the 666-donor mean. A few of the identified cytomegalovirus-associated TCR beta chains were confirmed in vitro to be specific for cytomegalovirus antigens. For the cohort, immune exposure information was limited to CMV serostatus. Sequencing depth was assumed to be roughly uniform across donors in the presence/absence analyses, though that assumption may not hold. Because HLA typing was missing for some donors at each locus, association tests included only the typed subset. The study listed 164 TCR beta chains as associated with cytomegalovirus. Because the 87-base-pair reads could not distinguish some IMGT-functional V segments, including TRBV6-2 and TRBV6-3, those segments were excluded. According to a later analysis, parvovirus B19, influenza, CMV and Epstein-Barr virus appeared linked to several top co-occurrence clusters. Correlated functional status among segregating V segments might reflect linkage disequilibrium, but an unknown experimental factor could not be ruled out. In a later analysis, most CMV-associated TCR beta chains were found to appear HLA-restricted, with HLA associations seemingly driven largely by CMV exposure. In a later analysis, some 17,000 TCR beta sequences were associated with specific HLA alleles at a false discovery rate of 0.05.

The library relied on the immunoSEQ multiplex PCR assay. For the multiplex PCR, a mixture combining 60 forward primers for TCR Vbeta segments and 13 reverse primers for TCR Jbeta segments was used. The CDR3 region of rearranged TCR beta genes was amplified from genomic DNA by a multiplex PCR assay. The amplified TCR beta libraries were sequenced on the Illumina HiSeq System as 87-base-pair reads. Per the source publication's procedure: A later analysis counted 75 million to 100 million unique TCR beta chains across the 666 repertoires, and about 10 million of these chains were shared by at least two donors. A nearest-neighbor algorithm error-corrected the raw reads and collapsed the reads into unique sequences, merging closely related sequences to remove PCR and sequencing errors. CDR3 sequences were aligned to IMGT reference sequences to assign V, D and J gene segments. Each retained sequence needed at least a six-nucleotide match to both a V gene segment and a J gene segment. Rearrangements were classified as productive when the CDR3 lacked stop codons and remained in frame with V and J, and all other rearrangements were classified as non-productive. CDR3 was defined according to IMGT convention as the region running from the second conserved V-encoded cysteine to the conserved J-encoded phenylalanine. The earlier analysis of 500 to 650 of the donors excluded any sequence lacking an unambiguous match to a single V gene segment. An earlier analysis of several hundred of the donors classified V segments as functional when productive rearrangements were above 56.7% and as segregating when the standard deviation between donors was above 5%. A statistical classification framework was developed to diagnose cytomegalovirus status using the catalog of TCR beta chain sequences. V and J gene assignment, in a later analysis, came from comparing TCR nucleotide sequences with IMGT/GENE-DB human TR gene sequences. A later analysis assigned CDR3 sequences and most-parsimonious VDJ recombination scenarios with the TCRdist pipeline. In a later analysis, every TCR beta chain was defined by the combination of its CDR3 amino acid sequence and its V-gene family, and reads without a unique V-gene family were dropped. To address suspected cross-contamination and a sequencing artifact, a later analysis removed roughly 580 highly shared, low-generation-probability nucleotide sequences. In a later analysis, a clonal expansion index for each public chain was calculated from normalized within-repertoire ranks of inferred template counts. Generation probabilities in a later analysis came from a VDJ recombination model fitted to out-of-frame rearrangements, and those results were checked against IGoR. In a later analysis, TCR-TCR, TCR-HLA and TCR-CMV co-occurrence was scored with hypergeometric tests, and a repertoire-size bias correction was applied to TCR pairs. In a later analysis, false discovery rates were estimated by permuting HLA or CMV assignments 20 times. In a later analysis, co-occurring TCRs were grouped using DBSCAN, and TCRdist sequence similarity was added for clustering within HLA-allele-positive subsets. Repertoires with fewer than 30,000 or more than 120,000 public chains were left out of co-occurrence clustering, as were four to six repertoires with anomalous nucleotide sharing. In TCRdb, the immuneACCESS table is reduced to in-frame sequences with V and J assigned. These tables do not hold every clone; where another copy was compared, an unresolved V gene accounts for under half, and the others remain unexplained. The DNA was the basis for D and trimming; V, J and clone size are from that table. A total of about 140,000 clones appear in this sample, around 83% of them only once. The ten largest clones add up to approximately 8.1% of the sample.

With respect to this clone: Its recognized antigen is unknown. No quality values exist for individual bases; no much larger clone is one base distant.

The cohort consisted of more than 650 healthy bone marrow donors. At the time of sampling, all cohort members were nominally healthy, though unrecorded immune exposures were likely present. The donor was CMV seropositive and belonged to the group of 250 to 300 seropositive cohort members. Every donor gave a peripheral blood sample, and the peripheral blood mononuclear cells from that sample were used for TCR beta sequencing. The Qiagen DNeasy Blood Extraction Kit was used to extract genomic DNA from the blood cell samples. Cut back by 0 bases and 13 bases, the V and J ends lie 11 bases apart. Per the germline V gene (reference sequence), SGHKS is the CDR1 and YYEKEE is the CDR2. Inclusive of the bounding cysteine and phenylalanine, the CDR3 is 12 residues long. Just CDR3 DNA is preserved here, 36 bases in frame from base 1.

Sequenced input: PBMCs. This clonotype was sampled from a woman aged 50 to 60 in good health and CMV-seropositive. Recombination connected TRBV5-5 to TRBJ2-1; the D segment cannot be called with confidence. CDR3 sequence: CASSLAGDKQFF. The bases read TGTGCCAGCAGCTTGGCTGGCGACAAACAGTTCTTC.